These T cell receptor beta chains were read from a single sample in a study of CXCR3-negative and CXCR3-positive naive CD8 T cells. Following a re-call of the 5' RACE reads, TCRdb has one entry per CDR3 protein and lacks DNA. The sample shows 40,000 to 45,000 distinct CDR3 sequences, and around 1.9% sits with its ten largest clones. The specimen sequenced was naive CXCR3- CD8+ T cells from blood. These receptors all stem from a human donor in good health. Some clones in this sample may be carry-over from other donors' samples. Each CDR3 is given with its conserved first and last residue. Size is omitted from some rows. Given values are once, few, many or a class for expanded clones.

v_gene	abundance	j_gene	CDR3aa
TRBV29-1	.	TRBJ2-5	CSVEYTWDRGLETQYF
TRBV5-1	.	TRBJ1-2	CASSLGLYGYTF
TRBV9	.	TRBJ1-5	CASSVGQFNQPQHF
TRBV20-1	.	TRBJ2-7	CSARPVTGAYEQYF
TRBV4-3	.	TRBJ1-4	CASSQDLLNEKLFF
TRBV7-9	.	TRBJ2-7	CASSSRQGVQYF
TRBV7-2	.	TRBJ2-3	CASSVRLDTQYF
TRBV25-1	medium-sized	TRBJ1-1	CASSVGNTEAFF
TRBV6-2/TRBV6-3	.	TRBJ1-5	CASSLGYSNQPQHF
TRBV12-3/TRBV12-4	.	TRBJ2-1	CASRPDDNEQFF
TRBV12-3/TRBV12-4	.	TRBJ2-1	CASSSLLTDNEQFF
TRBV27	.	TRBJ2-1	CASNNLGTSGGNEQFF
TRBV6-6	.	TRBJ2-7	CATSLDWKQYF
TRBV29-1	.	TRBJ2-5	CSVEGLAETQYF
TRBV28	.	TRBJ1-5	CASSLSSTGFNQPQHF
TRBV14	.	TRBJ2-7	CASSQDFYEQYF
TRBV15	.	TRBJ2-7	CATSRDHINEQYF
TRBV7-2	.	TRBJ1-1	CASSLGQTNTEAFF
TRBV6-4	.	TRBJ2-7	CASSEGPGARYEQYF
TRBV7-8	.	TRBJ2-2	CASSLRGLNTGELFF
TRBV7-6	.	TRBJ2-3	CASSPTSGKTDTQYF
TRBV4-3	.	TRBJ1-5	CASSPRLTETSNQPQHF
TRBV10-3	.	TRBJ2-7	CAISGETAPPPKQYF
TRBV11-2	.	TRBJ2-7	CASSLVLWQGALSSSYEQYF
TRBV14	.	TRBJ2-7	CASSIRVGSYEQYF
TRBV4-2	.	TRBJ1-1	CASSLRTGLNTEAFF
TRBV12-3/TRBV12-4	.	TRBJ2-1	CASSQTAGTSPGNEQFF
TRBV14	.	TRBJ2-3	CASSPWGSDYLTDTQYF
TRBV5-4	.	TRBJ2-2	CASSLIGPGNTGELFF
TRBV6-2/TRBV6-3	.	TRBJ2-3	CASTQGTSGSTDTQYF
TRBV10-3	.	TRBJ2-1	CAIRGADGQEYNEQFF
TRBV10-3	.	TRBJ1-3	CAISEGFGNTIYF
TRBV12-3/TRBV12-4	.	TRBJ1-1	CASSLGGPGTEAFF
TRBV7-2	.	TRBJ2-1	CASSPPPGRHNEQFF
TRBV4-3	.	TRBJ2-7	CASSPGRTGTYEQYF
TRBV19	.	TRBJ1-2	CASSPGGPLYGYTF
TRBV10-3	.	TRBJ1-3	CAIREEISGNTIYF
TRBV20-1	.	TRBJ2-1	CSARDGKTDYNEQFF
TRBV2	.	TRBJ2-7	CASSGQAYEQYF
TRBV14	.	TRBJ2-2	CASSRRALRTGELFF
TRBV28	.	TRBJ2-1	CASRPTVEPGTVYNEQFF
TRBV3-1	.	TRBJ2-7	CASSQDLRIQGTYEQYF
TRBV13	.	TRBJ2-5	CASSLISTQEETQYF
TRBV20-1	.	TRBJ2-7	CSVRASSSYEQYF
TRBV15	.	TRBJ2-7	CATSRTVERIQSYEQYF
TRBV19	.	TRBJ2-3	CASCLTGGGTDTQYF
TRBV29-1	.	TRBJ2-5	CSVVSRDQETQYF
TRBV6-2/TRBV6-3	.	TRBJ1-2	CASTIDRAGYTF
TRBV29-1	.	TRBJ2-3	CSVEGSSGGSLAQYF
TRBV5-1	.	TRBJ2-1	CASSLEGTRSSYNEQFF
TRBV28	.	TRBJ2-3	CASSLGSTDTQYF
TRBV7-6	.	TRBJ2-1	CASSLGAGPNEQFF
TRBV29-1	.	TRBJ2-2	CSVIGGYGELFF